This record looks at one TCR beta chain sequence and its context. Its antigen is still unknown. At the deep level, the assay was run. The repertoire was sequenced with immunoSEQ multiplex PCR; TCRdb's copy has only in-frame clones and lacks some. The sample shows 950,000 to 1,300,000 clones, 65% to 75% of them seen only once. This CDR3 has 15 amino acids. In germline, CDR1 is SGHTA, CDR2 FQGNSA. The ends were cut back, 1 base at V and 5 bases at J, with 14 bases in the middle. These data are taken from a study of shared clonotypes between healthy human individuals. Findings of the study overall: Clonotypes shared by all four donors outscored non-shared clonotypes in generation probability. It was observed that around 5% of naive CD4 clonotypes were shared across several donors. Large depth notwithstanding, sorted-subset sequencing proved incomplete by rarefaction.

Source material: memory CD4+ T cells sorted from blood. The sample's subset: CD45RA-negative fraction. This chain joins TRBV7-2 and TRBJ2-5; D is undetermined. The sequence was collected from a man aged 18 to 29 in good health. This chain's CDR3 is CASSLVGSLVETQYF. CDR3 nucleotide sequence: TGTGCCAGCAGCTTAGTTGGCTCGCTAGTGGAGACCCAGTACTTC.